This entry lists 25 T cell receptor beta chains sequenced from one sample in a study of T cell repertoires in aging, cancer and after chemotherapy. Rearranged V-D-J TRB sequences were amplified with a mixed TRB-A/B primer pool. Via MiXCR, TCRdb re-called the multiplex PCR reads, giving one row per CDR3 protein. The sample carries some 5,200 distinct CDR3 sequences, more than 25% recorded once. Peripheral blood genomic DNA, not sorted cells or RNA, was the template. Material for sequencing was blood. The receptors were sampled from a human donor in good health.

The V call is TRBV5-1, the J call TRBJ2-7, with no clear D. Deletions cut 0 bases from V and 0 bases from J, with 13 bases between. From germline, CDR1 is SGHRS and CDR2 YFSETQ. The CDR3 runs to 16 residues. Here the CDR3 reads CASSLVTGRSSYEQYF. The CDR3 DNA follows: TGCGCCAGCAGCTTGGTGACCGGCCGGAGCTCCTACGAGCAGTACTTC.

This rearrangement joins TRBV7-2 to TRBJ1-1, with D hard to call. Germline-derived CDR1 and CDR2 are SGHTA and FQGNSA. This CDR3 is 13 amino acids long. Trimming removed 5 bases from V and 2 bases from J, with 9 bases in between. The DNA of the CDR3 is TGTGCCAGCAGCCTGTGGACCAACACTGAAGCTTTCTTT. Translating it yields CASSLWTNTEAFF.

The V call is TRBV10-1, the J call TRBJ2-1, with 8 bases aligning to TRBD2. Trimming took 3 bases from V and 7 from J; bases not matched to a gene: 14. CDR3 length: 17 amino acids. The germline CDR1 and CDR2 sequences are WNHNN and SYGVQD (reference sequence). The CDR3 bases are TGCGCCAGCAGTGAACAGAGCGGGAGTCAGCCTGGGAATGAGCAGTTCTTC. Translation gives CASSEQSGSQPGNEQFF.

This clonotype is medium-sized. The rearrangement uses TRBV7-6 and TRBJ2-1, with 9 positions matching TRBD1. This CDR3 is 13 amino acids long. The V gene's germline CDR1 is SGHVS and CDR2 FNYEAQ. Losses at the gene ends were 5 bases for V and 8 bases for J; bases not matched to a gene: 4. This CDR3 is CASSANRGHEQFF. The CDR3 DNA sequence: TGTGCCAGCAGCGCGAACAGGGGGCATGAGCAGTTCTTC.

V gene TRBV7-9 combines with J gene TRBJ2-5; D ambiguous. This CDR3 is 15 amino acids long. Trimming removed 4 bases from V and 5 bases from J, with 17 bases in between. Germline CDR1 SEHNR, CDR2 FQNEAQ (reference sequence). The CDR3 sequence: CASSSPKTGLETQYF. The CDR3 DNA follows: TGTGCCAGCAGCTCACCTAAAACCGGCCTGGAGACCCAGTACTTC.

By proportion, this clonotype is medium-sized. The chain couples TRBV6-1 to TRBJ1-2, with TRBD1 identical over 8 bases. With 1 base clipped from V and 3 bases from J, the junction kept 4 bases outside the gene matches. Germline CDR1 is MNHNS and CDR2 is SASEGT. This CDR3 spans 15 amino acids. Here the CDR3 reads CASSEGGQADYGYTF. The CDR3 DNA is TGTGCCAGCAGTGAAGGGGGACAGGCCGACTATGGCTACACCTTC.

The genes are TRBV6-6 and TRBJ1-1; D gene unclear. V was pared by 4 bases and J by 4 bases, with 13 bases between. Germline V gene lookup returns CDR1 MNHNY and CDR2 SVGAGI (reference sequence). CDR3 length: 14 amino acids. The CDR3 DNA sequence: TGTGCCAGCAGTTCCTCCCCGGTGACCACTGAAGCTTTCTTT. Translating gives CASSSSPVTTEAFF.

The rearrangement uses TRBV24-1 and TRBJ2-1; TRBD2 aligns across 16 bases. Per the germline V gene, CDR1 is KGHDR and CDR2 is SFDVKD. The CDR3 length is 17 residues. After removal of 9 bases from V and 3 bases from J, the junction contained 7 bases not matched to a gene. The CDR3 DNA is TGTGCCACCGCGGGACTAGCGGGAGGGGATCACTACAATGAGCAGTTCTTC. The encoded protein is CATAGLAGGDHYNEQFF.

The chain recombines TRBV11-1 with TRBJ2-7; TRBD1 matches 7 bases. The junction had 11 bases not matched to a gene; V was cut back by 5 bases and J by 7 bases. Germline V gene lookup returns CDR1 SGHAT and CDR2 FQDESV (reference sequence). The CDR3 runs 14 residues. The CDR3 coding sequence is TGTGCCAGCAGCCCCTGGGGACAGCCTGGAGAGCAGTACTTC. Amino acid sequence: CASSPWGQPGEQYF.

This clonotype counts as medium-sized (0.01 to 0.1%). This chain uses TRBV6-5 with TRBJ1-1; possibly TRBD1 for D (6 bases). V lost 4 bases and J lost 4, with 10 bases in between. The CDR3 consists of 13 residues. Germline CDR1 reads MNHEY; CDR2 reads SVGAGI. The CDR3 region has the DNA TGTGCCAGCAGTTCAGGGGTGGCCACTGAAGCTTTCTTT. Amino acid sequence: CASSSGVATEAFF.

Judged by abundance, this clonotype is medium-sized. The genes are TRBV30 and TRBJ1-6; D gene unclear. CDR1 and CDR2 from the germline V gene are GTSNPN and SVGIG (reference sequence). Trimming removed 0 bases from V and 10 bases from J, with 13 bases in between. The CDR3 has 14 amino acids. CDR3 loop: CAWSVVRSRSPLHF. In nucleotides, the CDR3 is TGTGCCTGGAGTGTTGTCAGGAGTCGGTCACCCCTCCACTTT.

In its sample, this clonotype is medium-sized. This chain uses TRBV15 with TRBJ1-3, with 7 bases fitting TRBD1. This CDR3 has 15 residues. The V and J ends lost 5 bases and 4 bases, in that order; junction bases with no gene match: 8. CDR1 and CDR2 (germline): LNHNV, YYDKDF (reference sequence). DNA for the CDR3: TGTGCCACCAGCCGCGACAGGGATCCCGGAAACACCATATATTTT. Its protein product is CATSRDRDPGNTIYF. Looking up the rest from reference TRBV15 and TRBJ1-3 gives the full variable domain: DAMVIQNPRYQVTQFGKPVTLSCSQTLNHNVMYWYQQKSSQAPKLLFHYYDKDFNNEADTPDNFQSRRPNTSFCFLDIRSPGLGDTAMYLCATSRDRDPGNTIYFGEGSWLTVV.

The chain has TRBV20-1 and TRBJ2-7, with D possibly being TRBD1 or TRBD2 (5 bases each). V was trimmed by 3 bases and J by 3 bases, leaving 18 bases between them. In germline, CDR1 is DFQATT, CDR2 SNEGSKA (reference sequence). The CDR3 consists of 15 residues. Written as DNA, the CDR3 is TGCAGTGCTAGGGCCCAGGGAGCCAGCCTCTACGAGCAGTACTTC. Residues: CSARAQGASLYEQYF.

To note about this clonotype: This may arise from a read error, as a much more abundant clone is one base away. The chain uses TRBV12-3 or TRBV12-4 and TRBJ2-1, with 15 positions matching TRBD2. Trimming cost V 6 bases and J 0 bases; bases outside gene matches: 6. The CDR3 is 18 residues long. The CDR3 DNA follows: TGTGCCAGCAGCTCCGGACTAGCGGGGGGGAGCTCCTACAATGAGCAGTTCTTC. This sequence encodes CASSSGLAGGSSYNEQFF.

Only a few counts were recorded for this clonotype. The genes are TRBV30 and TRBJ1-2; D is uncertain. Germline assignment: CDR1 GTSNPN and CDR2 SVGIG (reference sequence). The V gene lost 2 bases and the J gene lost 7 bases, with 11 bases spanning the gap. CDR3 length equals 12 residues. In DNA form, the CDR3 reads TGTGCCTGGAGTCCTCCAGGTAGTGGCTACACCTTC. It is translated as CAWSPPGSGYTF. The full variable domain, its missing parts supplied by reference TRBV30 and TRBJ1-2, is SQTIHQWPATLVQPVGSPLSLECTVEGTSNPNLYWYRQAAGRGLQLLFYSVGIGQISSEVPQNLSASRPQDRQFILSSKKLLLSDSGFYLCAWSPPGSGYTFGSGTRLTVV.

This clonotype was seen more than once but under ten times. This rearrangement joins TRBV6-2 or TRBV6-3 to TRBJ2-5; 8 bases are a match to TRBD2. The V and J ends lost 6 bases and 5 bases, in that order; junction bases with no gene match: 14. The CDR3 extends over 16 amino acids. The V gene's germline CDR1 is MNHEY and CDR2 SVGEGT. The CDR3: CASRATTSEGQETQYF. The CDR3 DNA sequence: TGTGCCAGCAGGGCTACGACTAGCGAAGGGCAGGAGACCCAGTACTTC.

The V and J genes are TRBV30 and TRBJ1-2, with 11 nucleotides matching TRBD1. V was clipped by 3 bases and J by 7 bases; unmatched bases: 7. The CDR3 is made up of 14 amino acids. Germline V lookup: CDR1 GTSNPN, CDR2 SVGIG (reference sequence). CDR3 sequence: CAWRGDRGSGGYTF. Here the CDR3 DNA reads TGTGCCTGGAGGGGGGACAGGGGGTCCGGTGGCTACACCTTC. Combining the CDR3 with reference TRBV30 and TRBJ1-2 gives the whole variable domain SQTIHQWPATLVQPVGSPLSLECTVEGTSNPNLYWYRQAAGRGLQLLFYSVGIGQISSEVPQNLSASRPQDRQFILSSKKLLLSDSGFYLCAWRGDRGSGGYTFGSGTRLTVV.

This clonotype was counted a single time. One base away lies a much larger clone, so this may be a sequencing read error. The rearrangement links TRBV29-1 to TRBJ2-4, with 9 bases that match TRBD2. With V trimmed by 4 bases and J by 7 bases, 8 bases remained unmatched. Looked up from germline, CDR1 is SQVTM and CDR2 is ANQGSEA. This CDR3 has 14 amino acids. The CDR3 sequence is CSVVLAGEGNIQYF. The CDR3 region has the DNA TGCAGCGTTGTTTTAGCGGGGGAGGGGAACATTCAGTACTTC.

Sample share makes this clonotype medium-sized. The chain employs TRBV19 and TRBJ1-5; D possibly corresponds to TRBD1 (6 bases). V shed 7 bases and J shed 5 bases, with 15 bases lying between them. The CDR3 loop spans 14 amino acids. CDR1 LNHDA and CDR2 SQIVND come from the germline V gene (reference sequence). CDR3 region: CASIQGSLHQPQHF. The CDR3 DNA follows: TGTGCCAGTATCCAGGGGTCCCTACATCAGCCCCAGCATTTT. Full variable domain (rest looked up from reference TRBV19 and TRBJ1-5): DGGITQSPKYLFRKEGQNVTLSCEQNLNHDAMYWYRQDPGQGLRLIYYSQIVNDFQKGDIAEGYSVSREKKESFPLTVTSAQKNPTAFYLCASIQGSLHQPQHFGDGTRLSIL.

This CDR3 is CASSEGGRAWDEQFF. CDR3 in DNA: TGTGCCTCCTCTGAGGGCGGGAGGGCTTGGGATGAGCAGTTCTTC. V and J are TRBV24-1 and TRBJ2-1, with 9 nucleotides matching TRBD2. CDR1 and CDR2 from the germline V gene are KGHDR and SFDVKD. There are 15 residues in the CDR3. V dropped 12 bases and J dropped 8; count of bases not matched to a gene: 16.

This clonotype was recorded a few times. This rearrangement joins TRBV5-5 to TRBJ2-1; 7 bases align to TRBD2. This CDR3 region has 14 residues. Germline CDR1 SGHKS, CDR2 YYEKEE (reference sequence). V shed 0 bases, J shed 7 bases, and the junction held 4 bases outside the gene matches. The CDR3 sequence: CASSLGGGTNEQFF. In DNA form, the CDR3 reads TGTGCCAGCAGCTTGGGGGGGGGGACGAATGAGCAGTTCTTC.

CDR3 amino acids: CSARSGLSSYEQYF. In nucleotides, the CDR3 is TGCAGTGCTAGATCGGGACTATCCTCCTACGAGCAGTACTTC. This rearrangement joins TRBV20-1 to TRBJ2-7, with 7 bases matching TRBD2. Trimming at V came to 2 bases and at J to 0 bases, leaving 4 bases not matched to a gene. The CDR3 extends over 14 amino acids. Germline assignment: CDR1 DFQATT and CDR2 SNEGSKA (reference sequence).

By sample fraction, this clonotype is medium-sized (0.01 to 0.1%). The rearrangement links TRBV30 to TRBJ2-7; D tentatively reads TRBD1 or TRBD2 (5 bases each). This CDR3 is built from 14 residues. The germline CDR1 and CDR2 sequences are GTSNPN and SVGIG (reference sequence). Trimming removed 4 bases at V and 2 bases at J, with 15 bases between. The chain's CDR3 is CAWTHRDVAYEQYF. The CDR3 DNA follows: TGTGCCTGGACTCACCGGGACGTCGCCTACGAGCAGTACTTC.

In the case of this clonotype: One end of the junction is discordant with germline, which a read error may explain. CDR3 nucleotides: TGTGCCAGCAGCCAAGATGGGACTAGCGGCTCCTACGAGCAGTACTTC. This gives the protein CASSQDGTSGSYEQYF. The V and J genes are TRBV4-3 and TRBJ2-7; 11 bases fit TRBD2. This CDR3 comprises 16 residues. Germline V gene data show CDR1 as LGHNA and CDR2 as YSLEER.

By its share, this clonotype is medium-sized. The chain links TRBV27 to TRBJ2-1; D is possibly TRBD2 (6 bases). Deletions cut 0 bases from V and 0 bases from J, with 18 bases between. CDR3 length equals 19 residues. Germline CDR1 and CDR2: MNHEY and SMNVEV (reference sequence). DNA for the CDR3: TGTGCCAGCAGTTTATCGTCGGGAGCAAGCGGCCTCTCCTACAATGAGCAGTTCTTC. Translated: CASSLSSGASGLSYNEQFF.